The following is a T cell receptor beta chain sequence with its context. The antigen remains undetermined. The CDR3 sequence is 14 residues long. Trimming at V came to 4 bases and at J to 4 bases, leaving 1 base not matched to a gene. Per germline, CDR1 LGHNA and CDR2 YSLEER. Clones were sequenced by immunoSEQ multiplex PCR, and TCRdb holds only the in-frame ones, with some missing. The table records under 65,000 clones, 85% to 95% of them present only once. The data derive from a study of cytomegalovirus exposure and HLA in healthy donors. Overall study context: Both the roughly 120 validation repertoires and the roughly 700 first-cohort repertoires used the same platform, as reported by a later analysis. Study-wide points: According to a later analysis, TCR clusters from the first cohort tended to co-occur in the approximately 130 validation repertoires. Most observed TCR sequences were rare, whereas some public TCRs were detected in many donors.

The source material was PBMCs. This rearrangement joins TRBV4-3 to TRBJ1-6; 7 bases agree with TRBD1. The origin of this receptor is a woman in her late teens or twenties in good health and CMV-seropositive. As DNA, the CDR3 is TGCGCCAGCAGCCGACAGGGATATAATTCACCCCTCCACTTT. Encoded protein: CASSRQGYNSPLHF.